This passage covers 26 T cell receptor beta chains from one sample sequenced in a study of CD8 T cells in ankylosing spondylitis listed by TCRdb under 2017. Results the study describes overall, beyond this receptor: A TCR beta motif of eight highly homologous amino acid variants appeared characteristic of blood from ankylosing spondylitis patients.

These receptors' antigens are unknown. To prepare the library, 5' RACE was applied. Instrument used: Illumina HiSeq 2500. TCRdb's own reprocessing of the public reads used fastp at Q25 and MiXCR and kept productive beta chains. Records with the same CDR3 protein are collapsed into one entry carrying the most frequent genes and DNA. The sample profile shows roughly 370,000 distinct CDR3 sequences; 20% to 25% of them were found once. The ten largest make up 16% of the sample. Sequencing was performed on blood, either unsorted or a sorted T cell fraction (not recorded which). The receptors stem from a male donor with ankylosing spondylitis.

In its sample, this clonotype was seen a few times. V and J are TRBV12-3 or TRBV12-4 and TRBJ1-3, with D perhaps TRBD1 (5 bases). The germline V and J ends were trimmed by 3 bases and 2 bases, with 14 bases remaining between them. This CDR3 comprises 16 residues. CDR3 bases: TGTGCCAGCAGTTTCCGGCAGGGCGTAACTGGAAACACCATATATTTT. Translated: CASSFRQGVTGNTIYF.

J is TRBJ2-1 and V is TRBV4-1; D perhaps matches TRBD1 (6 bases). From germline, CDR1 is MGHRA and CDR2 YSYEKL. This CDR3 is 17 amino acids long. V shed 0 bases and J shed 2 bases, with 14 bases lying between them. The CDR3, as DNA: TGCGCCAGCAGCCAAGATTTGGGGGCGGGTACCTACAATGAGCAGTTCTTC. Translating gives CASSQDLGAGTYNEQFF.

This clonotype was seen repeatedly, ten times or more. The genes are TRBV5-1 and TRBJ2-7; perhaps TRBD2 as D (6 bases). The CDR3 has 15 residues. The V and J ends lost 4 bases and 4 bases respectively, with 18 bases between them. CDR1 is SGHRS and CDR2 is YFSETQ in the germline V gene. The CDR3 sequence: CASSTDGGNPYEQYF. CDR3 DNA: TGCGCCAGCAGCACTGACGGGGGAAACCCGTACGAGCAGTACTTC.

This clonotype was recorded a few times. V is TRBV18 and J is TRBJ2-4; a weak D match, TRBD1 (5 bases). The germline V gene has CDR1 KGHSH and CDR2 LQKENI. The CDR3 spans 16 residues. The V end was cut by 2 bases, the J end by 1 base, with 12 bases between. CDR3 nucleotide sequence: TGTGCCAGCTCACCAATGGGGCAGACGGCCAAAAACATTCAGTACTTC. It encodes CASSPMGQTAKNIQYF.

This clonotype turned up a few times. This chain joins TRBV11-2 and TRBJ2-3; 9 positions match TRBD1. With V trimmed by 5 bases and J by 6 bases, 9 bases remained unmatched. This CDR3 contains 15 residues. The germline V gene encodes CDR1 SGHAT and CDR2 FQNNGV. Here the CDR3 reads CASSPGTGFGDTQYF. The CDR3 bases are TGTGCCAGCAGCCCTGGGACAGGGTTTGGGGATACGCAGTATTTT.

V usage is TRBV7-6 and J usage is TRBJ1-3, with D possibly being TRBD1 (6 bases). Trimming shortened V by 1 base and J by 4 bases, and 11 bases separated the two germline ends. The CDR3 length is 15 residues. CDR1 and CDR2 (germline): SGHVS, FNYEAQ. CDR3 DNA sequence: TGTGCCAGCAGCTTAGTCGCAGGGGAAGGAAACACCATATATTTT. Protein product: CASSLVAGEGNTIYF.

This clonotype occurred a few times. The chain combines TRBV3-1 with TRBJ1-2, with a tentative D call TRBD1 (5 bases). Germline CDR1 is LGHDT and CDR2 is YNNKEL (reference sequence). V was clipped by 1 base and J by 8 bases, with 17 bases between them. This CDR3 has 15 amino acids. The CDR3 loop is CASSQGYTQGRGYTF. In nucleotides, the CDR3 is TGTGCCAGCAGCCAAGGTTATACGCAGGGTAGGGGCTACACCTTC.

This clonotype was detected many times. The chain employs TRBV5-1 and TRBJ1-1; a weak D match, TRBD1 (5 bases). This CDR3 is built from 14 residues. Germline V gene sequence: CDR1 SGHRS, CDR2 YFSETQ. V lost 0 bases and J 2 bases, leaving 8 bases between the germline ends. The CDR3 loop reads CASSLGQTNTEAFF. The DNA of the CDR3 is TGCGCCAGCAGCTTGGGACAGACAAACACTGAAGCTTTCTTT.

In its sample, this clonotype was seen a few times. The rearrangement links TRBV30 to TRBJ1-1; 12 bases match TRBD1. The V and J ends lost 5 bases and 6 bases, in that order; junction bases with no gene match: 4. The CDR3 totals 13 residues. Germline-derived CDR1 and CDR2 are GTSNPN and SVGIG (reference sequence). CDR3 sequence: CAWARDRGPEAFF. CDR3 bases: TGTGCCTGGGCCCGGGACAGGGGGCCTGAAGCTTTCTTT. Full variable domain (remainder filled in from reference TRBV30 and TRBJ1-1): SQTIHQWPATLVQPVGSPLSLECTVEGTSNPNLYWYRQAAGRGLQLLFYSVGIGQISSEVPQNLSASRPQDRQFILSSKKLLLSDSGFYLCAWARDRGPEAFFGQGTRLTVV.

This clonotype showed up many times. The chain recombines TRBV29-1 with TRBJ2-1, with 9 nucleotides matching TRBD2. The germline V gene encodes CDR1 SQVTM and CDR2 ANQGSEA. The CDR3 is made up of 15 amino acids. V lost 6 bases to trimming and J lost 2 bases; unmatched junction nucleotides: 8. The CDR3: CSVRASGETYNEQFF. The CDR3 bases are TGCAGCGTCCGGGCTAGCGGGGAAACCTACAATGAGCAGTTCTTC.

This clonotype was seen more than once but under ten times. J is TRBJ1-1 and V is TRBV12-3 or TRBV12-4, with D hard to call. The CDR3 sequence is 14 residues long. Trimming removed 5 bases at V and 4 bases at J, with 14 bases between. The CDR3: CASSPSGGVTEAFF. The CDR3 DNA is TGTGCCAGCAGTCCGTCGGGCGGGGTCACTGAAGCTTTCTTT.

There are many counts of this clonotype. The chain carries TRBV29-1 and TRBJ2-3; D ambiguous. Trimming took 5 bases from V and 4 from J, leaving 13 bases between them. Germline-derived CDR1 and CDR2 are SQVTM and ANQGSEA. This CDR3 contains 13 residues. For the CDR3, the DNA is TGCAGCGTTTTAGGCTGGGATCCAGATACGCAGTATTTT. Translating it yields CSVLGWDPDTQYF.

This chain joins TRBV5-5 and TRBJ2-7, with 9 bases matching TRBD2. The CDR3 length is 16 residues. The junction had 9 bases not matched to a gene; V was cut back by 1 base and J by 4 bases. CDR1 is SGHKS, CDR2 YYEKEE, per germline (reference sequence). The CDR3 DNA is TGTGCCAGCAGCTTGTGGGGGGGGACTAGCAGATACGAGCAGTACTTC. This gives the protein CASSLWGGTSRYEQYF.

There are a few counts of this clonotype. The DNA for the CDR3 is TGCGCCAGCAGTGAGTCCGGGACAGGGCGGGACACTGAAGCTTTCTTT. Its translation: CASSESGTGRDTEAFF. J is TRBJ1-1 and V is TRBV10-1; the match to TRBD1 covers 9 bases. Germline CDR1 and CDR2: WNHNN and SYGVQD (reference sequence). Trimming took 0 bases from V and 3 from J; bases not matched to a gene: 5. The CDR3 covers 16 residues.

In this sample, this clonotype turned up a few times. In DNA form, the CDR3 reads TGTGCCAGCAGCGACAACTTCTCTGGGGCCAACGTCCTGACTTTC. Its protein product is CASSDNFSGANVLTF. The chain joins TRBV27 to TRBJ2-6; D gene uncertain. Germline CDR1 and CDR2: MNHEY and SMNVEV (reference sequence). The CDR3 extends over 15 amino acids. The V end lost 6 bases, the J end lost 0 bases, and 9 bases lay between the germline ends.

The V gene is TRBV9, the J gene TRBJ2-1, with D possibly being TRBD2 (5 bases). Germline CDR1 and CDR2: SGDLS and YYNGEE. This CDR3 is 14 amino acids long. The V gene lost 6 bases and the J gene lost 9 bases, with 19 bases spanning the gap. CDR3 loop: CASTPRATGGEQFF. CDR3 nucleotide sequence: TGTGCCAGCACCCCGCGGGCTACCGGCGGTGAGCAGTTCTTC.

This chain links TRBV7-9 with TRBJ1-1; the D is unclear. CDR1 is SEHNR, CDR2 FQNEAQ, per germline (reference sequence). V shed 3 bases and J shed 1 base, with 9 bases lying between them. CDR3 length: 14 amino acids. This chain's CDR3 is CASSFYTTNTEAFF. DNA of the CDR3: TGTGCCAGCAGCTTCTATACTACGAACACTGAAGCTTTCTTT.

The chain couples TRBV6-5 to TRBJ2-2; D remains ambiguous. Trimming shortened V by 2 bases and J by 0 bases, and 7 bases separated the two germline ends. The CDR3 spans 15 residues. The germline V gene has CDR1 MNHEY and CDR2 SVGAGI. Here the CDR3 reads CASSYGSSNTGELFF. CDR3 bases: TGTGCCAGCAGTTACGGGTCCTCGAACACCGGGGAGCTGTTTTTT.

V is TRBV24-1 and J is TRBJ2-1; perhaps TRBD1 as D (5 bases). The V end lost 4 bases, the J end lost 15 bases, and 18 bases lay between the germline ends. The CDR3 totals 13 residues. Looked up from germline, CDR1 is KGHDR and CDR2 is SFDVKD. The CDR3 spells CATSDPNRRVWFF. The DNA for the CDR3 is TGTGCCACCAGTGACCCTAACAGGAGAGTATGGTTCTTC.

The table lists this clonotype with a few counts. The V call is TRBV10-3, the J call TRBJ1-2; TRBD1 is a possible D gene (6 bases). Germline CDR1 reads ENHRY; CDR2 reads SYGVKD. V lost 6 bases and J lost 2, with 16 bases in between. The CDR3 loop spans 15 amino acids. CDR3 amino acids: CAIRESTGRNYGYTF. The CDR3 nucleotides read TGTGCCATCAGGGAGAGTACAGGGAGGAACTATGGCTACACCTTC.

This chain links TRBV6-4 with TRBJ2-3; unclear D gene. Trimming cost V 0 bases and J 10 bases, with 11 bases left between them. Germline V gene data show CDR1 as MRHNA and CDR2 as SNTAGT. This CDR3 is 13 amino acids long. In DNA, the CDR3 is TGTGCCAGCAGTGACTCTTGGGTCGGGTCGCAGTATTTT. It translates to CASSDSWVGSQYF.

The chain couples TRBV7-3 to TRBJ2-7, with D possibly TRBD2 on 5 matching bases. The CDR3 loop spans 13 amino acids. Germline V gene sequence: CDR1 SGHTA, CDR2 FQGTGA. V shed 11 bases and J shed 8 bases, with 22 bases lying between them. CDR3 sequence reads: CAHSSPDGDQQYF. CDR3 bases: TGTGCCCACAGCAGTCCGGACGGGGATCAGCAGTACTTC. The full variable domain, rest sourced from reference TRBV7-3 and TRBJ2-7, is GAGVSQTPSNKVTEKGKYVELRCDPISGHTALYWYRQSLGQGPEFLIYFQGTGAADDSGLPNDRFFAVRPEGSVSTLKIQRTERGDSAVYLCAHSSPDGDQQYFGPGTRLTVT.

This clonotype was counted at least ten times. The chain joins TRBV20-1 to TRBJ2-1; D ambiguous. The germline gives CDR1 DFQATT, CDR2 SNEGSKA (reference sequence). V was shortened by 6 bases and J by 4 bases, with 16 bases between the two germline ends. The CDR3 is made up of 14 amino acids. The chain's CDR3 is CSAKWWRQYNEQFF. CDR3 bases: TGCAGTGCCAAATGGTGGCGGCAATACAATGAGCAGTTCTTC.

This clonotype was seen a few times. This rearrangement joins TRBV12-3 or TRBV12-4 to TRBJ1-3, with TRBD1 matching 8 bases. Germline trimming cut 5 bases from V and 4 bases from J; bases unmatched to any gene: 7. The CDR3 has 15 residues. CDR3 nucleotide sequence: TGTGCCAGCAGTATTCAGGGGGCGCCCGGAAACACCATATATTTT. Protein sequence: CASSIQGAPGNTIYF.

The chain has TRBV4-2 and TRBJ2-2; 12 bases match TRBD1. The CDR3 loop spans 18 amino acids. J was trimmed by 4 bases and V by 2 bases; bases with no gene match: 8. Germline lookup yields CDR1 LGHNA and CDR2 YNFKEQ. CDR3 DNA: TGTGCCAGCAGCCAAAGGCCGGGACAGGGGGCAGGCACCGGGGAGCTGTTTTTT. This gives the protein CASSQRPGQGAGTGELFF.

The gene calls are TRBV7-9 and TRBJ2-1; 13 positions match TRBD2. The CDR3 is made up of 15 amino acids. Germline CDR1 and CDR2: SEHNR and FQNEAQ (reference sequence). V lost 5 bases and J lost 13; bases outside the gene matches: 11. As DNA, the CDR3 is TGTGCCAGCAGCACCCACGGACTAGCGGGAGCGCTTCAGTTCTTC. It specifies CASSTHGLAGALQFF.